The entry below describes one T cell receptor beta chain. A Seattle source enrolled patients during active infection and followed them longitudinally. Original handling: How many nucleated cells were present was estimated from reference gene primer amplification. The table came from immunoSEQ multiplex PCR; TCRdb's copy has only in-frame clones and leaves some out. V, J and clone size are those of that table, while D and trimming were read from the DNA. The sample shows some 220,000 clones, 83% of them seen only once. The data were obtained in a study of blood T cell repertoires in COVID-19. About the research overall: Collection of acute and convalescent COVID-19 samples took place in the United States, Italy and Spain. T cells, B-cell-depleted T cells, or PBMCs provided the cDNA or gDNA that served as material.

The V gene's germline CDR1 is MNHEY and CDR2 SVGAGI. The V and J ends lost 5 bases and 2 bases, in that order; junction bases with no gene match: 5. This CDR3 has 15 amino acids. Sequencing was carried out using peripheral blood. This TCR was sampled from a woman under 40 with COVID-19, enrolled during active disease. The chain couples TRBV6-5 to TRBJ2-1; 8 nucleotides align to TRBD2. CDR3 bases: TGTGCCAGCAGTCAAACAGCGGGAGCCTACAATGAGCAGTTCTTC. It encodes CASSQTAGAYNEQFF.